This T cell receptor (beta chain) was identified during a study of tumour-infiltrating T cells in Burkitt lymphoma. As for the study in general: The Burkitt lymphoma cohort spanned all epidemiological subtypes.

Broader study findings: Several public clonotypes recurred in numerous Burkitt lymphoma patients.

Profiling relied on immunoSEQ multiplex PCR, and the TCRdb table lists in-frame clones only, not all of them. This sample carries more than 45,000 clones, around 32% of them seen once, and the ten largest clones take about 3%. The trim removed 4 bases at V and 14 bases at J, leaving 16 bases unmatched. The CDR3 sequence is 14 residues long. Germline CDR1 and CDR2: SGHRS and YFSETQ. A note on this clone: Its antigen is undetermined.

This receptor was identified in a human donor with Burkitt lymphoma. This chain connects TRBV5-1 to TRBJ1-1; 8 nucleotides agree with TRBD1. What was sequenced was tumor tissue. CDR3 DNA sequence: TGCGCCAGCAGCCCCCCGGGCCAATCGGGACAGGCCTTCTTT. Protein sequence: CASSPPGQSGQAFF. The variable domain in full, with the rest retrieved from reference TRBV5-1 and TRBJ1-1, is KAGVTQTPRYLIKTRGQQVTLSCSPISGHRSVSWYQQTPGQGLQFLFEYFSETQRNKGNFPGRFSGRQFSNSRSEMNVSTLELGDSALYLCASSPPGQSGQAFFGQGTRLTVV.